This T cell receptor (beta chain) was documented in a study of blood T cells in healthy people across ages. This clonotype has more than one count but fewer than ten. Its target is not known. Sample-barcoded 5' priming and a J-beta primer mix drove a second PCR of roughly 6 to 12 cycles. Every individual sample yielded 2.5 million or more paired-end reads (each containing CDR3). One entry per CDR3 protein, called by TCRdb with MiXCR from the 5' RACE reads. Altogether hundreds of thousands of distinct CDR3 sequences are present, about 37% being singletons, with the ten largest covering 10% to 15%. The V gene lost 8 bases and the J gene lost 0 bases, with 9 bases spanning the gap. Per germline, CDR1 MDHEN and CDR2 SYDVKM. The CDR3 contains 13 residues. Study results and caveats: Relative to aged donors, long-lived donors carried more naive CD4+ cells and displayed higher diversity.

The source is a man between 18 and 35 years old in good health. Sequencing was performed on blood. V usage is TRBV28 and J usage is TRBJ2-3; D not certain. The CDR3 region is CASGKSSTDTQYF. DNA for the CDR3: TGTGCCAGCGGCAAATCTAGCACAGATACGCAGTATTTT. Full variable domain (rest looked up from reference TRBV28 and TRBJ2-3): DVKVTQSSRYLVKRTGEKVFLECVQDMDHENMFWYRQDPGLGLRLIYFSYDVKMKEKGDIPEGYSVSREKKERFSLILESASTNQTSMYLCASGKSSTDTQYFGPGTRLTVL.